This T cell receptor beta chain was obtained from a study of Graves' ophthalmopathy and Graves' hyperthyroidism. This clonotype was counted many times. RNA transcripts provided the template for amplifying TCR beta CDR3 regions. HTBI primers served in a first-round RT-PCR, which a second-round multiplex PCR followed. Using its own MiXCR run on the multiplex PCR reads, TCRdb lists one record per CDR3 protein. Of around 1,000,000 distinct CDR3 sequences listed, about two fifths were seen once; the top ten hold around 10%. With 7 bases removed from V and 0 bases from J, the gap between germline ends came to 13 bases. The CDR3 consists of 14 residues.

Sequenced sample: peripheral blood or thyroid tissue (not recorded which). This sequence joins TRBV12-3 or TRBV12-4 and TRBJ2-7; D ambiguous. The origin of this receptor is an adult man with Graves' hyperthyroidism. This CDR3 reads CASTQESLSYEQYF. In DNA, the CDR3 is TGTGCCAGCACCCAGGAGTCCCTCTCCTACGAGCAGTACTTC.